Listed here are 11 T cell receptor beta chains from one sample, sequenced in a study of T cell responses to AZD1222 COVID-19 vaccine. Some clones are missing from TCRdb's copy, which holds only in-frame ones; the method was immunoSEQ multiplex PCR. This sample has some 120,000 clones, with 85% to 90% found just once. Sequenced material: peripheral blood, taken 28 days after the second AZD1222 dose. The receptor set was obtained from an adult who received the AZD1222 COVID-19 vaccine.

The DNA for the CDR3 is TGTGCCAGCAGTGACTCCGGGACTAGCGGGGGGGCCAGTGAGCAGTTCTTC. Its translation: CASSDSGTSGGASEQFF. The chain recombines TRBV6-4 with TRBJ2-1; 16 nucleotides match TRBD2. Germline CDR1 and CDR2: MRHNA and SNTAGT. The CDR3 covers 17 residues. After removal of 0 bases from V and 9 bases from J, the junction contained 5 bases not matched to a gene.

The chain has TRBV7-2 and TRBJ1-6; no firm D call. This CDR3 comprises 14 residues. V lost 4 bases, J lost 4 bases, and 8 bases lay in between. Looked up from germline, CDR1 is SGHTA and CDR2 is FQGNSA. This CDR3 is CASSSPGYNSPLHF. In DNA form, the CDR3 reads TGTGCCAGCAGCTCCCCGGGATATAATTCACCCCTCCACTTT.

The rearrangement joins TRBV5-5 to TRBJ2-7, with TRBD2 matching over 8 bases. CDR1 SGHKS and CDR2 YYEKEE come from the germline V gene (reference sequence). Trimming took 2 bases from V and 4 from J; bases not matched to a gene: 5. The CDR3 is made up of 14 amino acids. CDR3 sequence reads: CASSFGTSLYEQYF. As DNA, the CDR3 is TGTGCCAGCAGCTTCGGGACTAGTTTGTACGAGCAGTACTTC.

This sequence joins TRBV28 and TRBJ2-7; no reliable D call. CDR1 MDHEN and CDR2 SYDVKM come from the germline V gene. The CDR3 extends over 14 amino acids. The V and J ends lost 6 bases and 5 bases respectively, with 17 bases between them. The chain's CDR3 is CASSLPIGRHEQYF. The DNA for the CDR3 is TGTGCCAGCAGCCTTCCGATCGGCCGACACGAGCAGTACTTC.

The V call is TRBV2, the J call TRBJ1-4; 10 bases fit TRBD1. Germline V gene lookup returns CDR1 SNHLY and CDR2 FYNNEI. V trimming: 6 bases; J trimming: 7 bases; junction bases outside the gene matches: 5. The CDR3 runs 14 residues. CDR3 amino acids: CASRLGQGTEKLFF. CDR3 DNA sequence: TGTGCCAGCAGGCTGGGACAGGGGACTGAAAAACTGTTTTTT.

This chain connects TRBV5-8 to TRBJ1-2; 7 positions agree with TRBD1. V gave up 5 bases and J gave up 0 bases; unmatched junction bases: 7. The germline gives CDR1 SGHTS, CDR2 YDEGEE. This CDR3 region has 15 residues. The CDR3 loop reads CASRNDRATNYGYTF. In nucleotides, the CDR3 is TGTGCCAGCAGAAACGACAGGGCTACTAACTATGGCTACACCTTC.

In this sample, this clone turned up once. The rearrangement uses TRBV19 and TRBJ1-2; no definite D call. The V gene lost 10 bases and the J gene lost 4 bases, with 13 bases spanning the gap. The CDR3 loop spans 12 amino acids. Looked up from germline, CDR1 is LNHDA and CDR2 is SQIVND (reference sequence). DNA of the CDR3: TGTGCCACCAGTGAACAAAGCTATGGCTACACCTTC. This encodes CATSEQSYGYTF. Based on the CDR3 plus reference TRBV19 and TRBJ1-2, the full variable domain is DGGITQSPKYLFRKEGQNVTLSCEQNLNHDAMYWYRQDPGQGLRLIYYSQIVNDFQKGDIAEGYSVSREKKESFPLTVTSAQKNPTAFYLCATSEQSYGYTFGSGTRLTVV.

This chain links TRBV28 with TRBJ1-2; tentative D call: TRBD1 (5 bases). V was shortened by 3 bases and J by 8 bases, with 13 bases between the two germline ends. Germline V gives CDR1 MDHEN, CDR2 SYDVKM. This CDR3 is 13 amino acids long. The CDR3 reads CASSFRGWQGYTF. The CDR3 DNA follows: TGTGCCAGCAGTTTTCGGGGGTGGCAAGGCTACACCTTC.

This clone was observed once. In nucleotides, the CDR3 is TGTGCCAGCAGCCTACCTCCGGCGGGGGAGAACACTGAAGCTTTCTTT. Protein product: CASSLPPAGENTEAFF. The chain couples TRBV7-2 to TRBJ1-1, with D possibly being TRBD1 (5 bases). There are 16 residues in the CDR3. Trimming took off 5 bases at V and 1 base at J, with 17 bases between the two ends. CDR1 is SGHTA, CDR2 FQGNSA, per germline.

The chain links TRBV4-3 to TRBJ2-7, with 9 bases identical to TRBD2. Looked up from germline, CDR1 is LGHNA and CDR2 is YSLEER. Trimming cost V 1 base and J 1 base; bases outside gene matches: 8. This CDR3 has 17 amino acids. The chain's CDR3 is CASSQASTSGVSYEQYF. The CDR3 nucleotides are TGCGCCAGCAGCCAAGCGTCGACTAGCGGCGTATCCTACGAGCAGTACTTC.

Only a few counts were recorded for this clone. V and J are TRBV9 and TRBJ2-3; possibly TRBD2 for D (6 bases). Germline lookup yields CDR1 SGDLS and CDR2 YYNGEE. The V and J ends lost 6 bases and 2 bases respectively, with 19 bases between them. The length of the CDR3 is 16 residues. The DNA of the CDR3 is TGTGCCAGCAACGTCGGGGGAAACGGGCCCACAGATACGCAGTATTTT. Translating it yields CASNVGGNGPTDTQYF.